This TCR beta chain was observed in a study of T cell responses to AZD1222 COVID-19 vaccine. Assay used: immunoSEQ multiplex PCR; TCRdb lists only in-frame clones, some missing. The data hold about 150,000 clones, with about 90% observed a single time. Broader study findings: Donors in the cohort were predominantly white British and more often female, and clonal diversity was possibly underestimated.

This CDR3 has 14 residues. Trimming stripped 3 bases from V and 7 bases from J, with 16 bases between. Looked up from germline, CDR1 is GTSNPN and CDR2 is SVGIG (reference sequence). A note on this clone: Its antigen remains unknown.

This receptor was taken from an adult in good health. The rearrangement joins TRBV30 to TRBJ1-5; a possible D gene is TRBD1 (6 bases). The sample in question was peripheral blood, obtained on day 0 of AZD1222 vaccination. The CDR3 nucleotides read TGTGCCTGGAGCCTAGGGGGGTTAGGGCAGCCCCAGCATTTT. It is translated as CAWSLGGLGQPQHF.